The next 5 T cell receptor beta chains were all read from a single sample in a study of blood T cell repertoires in COVID-19. Repertoires were generated with immunoSEQ multiplex PCR, while TCRdb's copy carries only in-frame clones and drops some. The sample lists approximately 86,000 clones; roughly 78% were seen once. The sample consisted of peripheral blood. These receptors were obtained from a woman in her 70s with acute or convalescent COVID-19.

The chain is built from TRBV5-8 and TRBJ1-2, with 7 bases fitting TRBD1. The V segment lost 2 bases and the J segment 4 bases; nucleotides outside the gene matches: 11. Germline V CDR1 and CDR2: SGHTS, YDEGEE. This CDR3 is built from 16 residues. The CDR3 DNA follows: TGTGCCAGCAGCTTAGTGTCAGGGGGGCGTCTCTATGGCTACACCTTC. Its protein product is CASSLVSGGRLYGYTF.

J is TRBJ1-6 and V is TRBV5-5; D may be TRBD1 (6 bases). There are 14 residues in the CDR3. V was trimmed by 2 bases and J by 6 bases, leaving 9 bases between them. Germline V gene data show CDR1 as SGHKS and CDR2 as YYEKEE (reference sequence). CDR3 DNA sequence: TGTGCCAGCAGCTTAACAGGGATTAATTCACCCCTCCACTTT. It codes for CASSLTGINSPLHF.

The chain is built from TRBV6-1 and TRBJ1-2; TRBD1 might be the D (6 bases). The V gene lost 0 bases and the J gene lost 8 bases, with 16 bases spanning the gap. This CDR3 is built from 15 residues. Per germline, CDR1 MNHNS and CDR2 SASEGT. DNA of the CDR3: TGTGCCAGCAGTGAAGCGCGGGGGGCGAGTCAAGGCTACACCTTC. It translates to CASSEARGASQGYTF.

This chain uses TRBV6-2 or TRBV6-3 with TRBJ2-5; a possible D gene is TRBD2 (5 bases). Looked up from germline, CDR1 is MNHEY and CDR2 is SVGEGT. The V gene lost 6 bases and the J gene lost 2 bases, with 13 bases spanning the gap. The CDR3 has 14 residues. The CDR3 bases are TGTGCCAGCAGCGCACTAGGTCGGCAAGAGACCCAGTACTTC. The encoded protein is CASSALGRQETQYF.

The chain joins TRBV6-1 to TRBJ1-3; D gene unclear. Per the germline V gene, CDR1 is MNHNS and CDR2 is SASEGT. The CDR3 extends over 13 amino acids. Trimming shortened V by 2 bases and J by 4 bases, and 6 bases separated the two germline ends. CDR3 in DNA: TGTGCCAGCAGTGAAAGCAAAGGAAACACCATATATTTT. The encoded protein is CASSESKGNTIYF.